This TCR beta chain was captured by sequencing in a study of T cell responses to AZD1222 COVID-19 vaccine. For the study at large: Second-dose groups at about 4 or about 12 weeks were pooled. Points from the study as a whole: The sample set comprised mostly white British donors with more females, and clonal diversity was possibly underestimated.

For this clone: Its target is unknown.

Looked up from germline, CDR1 is MRHNA and CDR2 is SNTAGT. This CDR3 has 14 residues. V lost 5 bases and J 4 bases, leaving 11 bases between the germline ends. Measured with immunoSEQ multiplex PCR; TCRdb has only the in-frame clones, and not every one. This table holds 150,000 or so clones, 90% found once. The sequence derives from an adult in good health. Specimen: peripheral blood, collected on day 0 of AZD1222 vaccination. This chain joins TRBV6-4 and TRBJ2-2, with D possibly matching TRBD2 (6 bases). CDR3: CASSPEGSTGELFF. CDR3 nucleotides: TGTGCCAGCAGTCCGGAGGGGAGCACCGGGGAGCTGTTTTTT.